This T cell receptor (beta chain) originates from a study of blood T cell repertoires in COVID-19. Here immunoSEQ multiplex PCR was the method, and the copy in TCRdb shows in-frame clones only, minus some. Of about 65,000 clones listed, around 90% are singletons. CDR1 and CDR2 from the germline V gene are SGHTA and FQGTGA. J gave up 14 bases and V 5 bases, and 14 bases lay outside the gene matches. The CDR3 sequence is 13 residues long. The TCR was taken from a man in his sixties with acute or convalescent COVID-19. The sequenced sample was peripheral blood. The chain carries TRBV7-3 and TRBJ1-2; 7 bases align to TRBD1. The CDR3 sequence: CASSPQTGPMKTF. DNA for the CDR3: TGTGCCAGCAGCCCTCAGACAGGGCCCATGAAAACCTTC.